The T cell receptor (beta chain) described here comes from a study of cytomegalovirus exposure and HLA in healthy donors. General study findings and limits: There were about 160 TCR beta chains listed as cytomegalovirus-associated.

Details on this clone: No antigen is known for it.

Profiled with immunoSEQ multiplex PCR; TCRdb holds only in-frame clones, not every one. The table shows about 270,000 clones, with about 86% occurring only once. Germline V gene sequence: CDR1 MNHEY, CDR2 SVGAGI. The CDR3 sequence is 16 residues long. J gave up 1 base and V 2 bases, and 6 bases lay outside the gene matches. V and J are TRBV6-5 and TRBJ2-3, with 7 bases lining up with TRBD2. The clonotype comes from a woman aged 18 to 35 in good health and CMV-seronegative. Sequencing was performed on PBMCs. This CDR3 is CASSYAAGVRTDTQYF. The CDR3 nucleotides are TGTGCCAGCAGTTACGCCGCGGGGGTGCGCACAGATACGCAGTATTTT.